This is a list of T cell receptor beta chains from one sample in a study of shared clonotypes between healthy human individuals. Profiled with immunoSEQ multiplex PCR; TCRdb holds only in-frame clones, not every one. The top ten hold about 12% of the sample, which has 550,000 to 600,000 clones, roughly 72% seen once. The specimen was PBMCs. Every receptor here comes from a woman in her forties in good health. Some clones in this sample may be carry-over from other donors' samples. Each CDR3 is given with its conserved first and last residue.

J gene: TRBJ2-5; CDR3 length: 13; V gene: TRBV19; CDR3 protein: CASSILGQETQYF
J gene: TRBJ1-6; CDR3 length: 12; V gene: TRBV7-9; CDR3 protein: CASSLVDSPLHF
J gene: TRBJ2-3; CDR3 length: 15; V gene: TRBV9; CDR3 protein: CASSVKEGRTDTQYF
J gene: TRBJ2-1; CDR3 length: 14; V gene: TRBV29-1; CDR3 protein: CSGHGTSYSNEQFF
J gene: TRBJ2-2; CDR3 length: 14; V gene: TRBV13; CDR3 protein: CASRGLGGSGELFF
J gene: TRBJ2-3; CDR3 length: 15; V gene: TRBV7-8; CDR3 protein: CATSTLTGRTDTQYF
J gene: TRBJ1-5; CDR3 length: 9; V gene: TRBV11-3; CDR3 protein: CARGQPQHF
J gene: TRBJ2-5; CDR3 length: 14; V gene: TRBV5-1; CDR3 protein: CASSVATQGETQYF
J gene: TRBJ1-3; CDR3 length: 17; V gene: TRBV4-3; CDR3 protein: CASSQSYSSVSGNTIYF
J gene: TRBJ1-3; CDR3 length: 14; V gene: TRBV9; CDR3 protein: CASSVFVSGNTIYF
J gene: TRBJ1-1; CDR3 length: 13; V gene: TRBV29-1; CDR3 protein: CSVDTEMNTEAFF
J gene: TRBJ2-5; CDR3 length: 12; V gene: TRBV27; CDR3 protein: CASTNEWKTQYF
J gene: TRBJ2-7; CDR3 length: 12; V gene: TRBV9; CDR3 protein: CASSGPGGEQYF
J gene: TRBJ2-3; CDR3 length: 16; V gene: TRBV4-3; CDR3 protein: CASSQDERGGADTQYF
J gene: TRBJ2-3; CDR3 length: 14; V gene: TRBV7-9; CDR3 protein: CASSPLSSTDTQYF
J gene: TRBJ1-2; CDR3 length: 11; V gene: TRBV21-1; CDR3 protein: CASSPRRGYTF
J gene: TRBJ2-2; CDR3 length: 13; V gene: TRBV7-3; CDR3 protein: CASSYQGDGELFF
J gene: TRBJ2-2; CDR3 length: 12; V gene: TRBV9; CDR3 protein: CASSATRGELFF
J gene: TRBJ2-3; CDR3 length: 17; V gene: TRBV28; CDR3 protein: CASSSPTVWPGGDTQYF
J gene: TRBJ2-2; CDR3 length: 12; V gene: TRBV5-5; CDR3 protein: CASSAGAGELFF
J gene: NA; CDR3 length: 12; V gene: TRBV29-1; CDR3 protein: CSVDEGPYEQYF
J gene: TRBJ2-7; CDR3 length: 13; V gene: TRBV19; CDR3 protein: CASSISGSNEQYF
J gene: TRBJ2-5; CDR3 length: 11; V gene: TRBV28; CDR3 protein: CASSFVETQYF
J gene: TRBJ1-2; CDR3 length: 16; V gene: TRBV7-9; CDR3 protein: CASSLETGGAYYGYTF
J gene: TRBJ2-7; CDR3 length: 14; V gene: TRBV6-1; CDR3 protein: CASTRKENAYEQYF
J gene: TRBJ1-1; CDR3 length: 16; V gene: TRBV4-3; CDR3 protein: CASSQGVGGGGTEAFF
J gene: TRBJ1-2; CDR3 length: 13; V gene: TRBV5-5; CDR3 protein: CASSFQENYGYTF
J gene: TRBJ2-3; CDR3 length: 18; V gene: TRBV2; CDR3 protein: CASSDLGASGRFTDTQYF
J gene: TRBJ2-7; CDR3 length: 12; V gene: TRBV15; CDR3 protein: CATSRDRTGQYF